Listed here are 9 T cell receptor beta chains from one sample, sequenced in a study of blood T cell repertoires in COVID-19. TCRdb's copy holds only in-frame clones and misses some; the assay was immunoSEQ multiplex PCR. The sample lists about 260,000 clones, 75% to 90% occurring once. The sequenced material came from peripheral blood. Source of these receptors: a young man with active or convalescent COVID-19.

This clone is a singleton in its sample. The V call is TRBV4-1, the J call TRBJ2-5, with TRBD1 matching over 9 bases. This CDR3 region has 17 residues. Germline V CDR1 and CDR2: MGHRA, YSYEKL. J was trimmed by 4 bases and V by 1 base; bases with no gene match: 10. The DNA for the CDR3 is TGCGCCAGCAGCCAAGTCCCGGGACAGGGATGGGCAGAGACCCAGTACTTC. It yields the protein CASSQVPGQGWAETQYF.

J is TRBJ1-4 and V is TRBV4-2; a possible D gene is TRBD1 (5 bases). Germline CDR1 reads LGHNA; CDR2 reads YNFKEQ. With 1 base removed from V and 4 bases from J, the gap between germline ends came to 7 bases. This CDR3 contains 14 residues. The CDR3 region is CASSQGGVNEKLFF. The CDR3 DNA follows: TGTGCCAGCAGCCAAGGGGGCGTTAATGAAAAACTGTTTTTT.

This clone turned up a few times. The genes are TRBV18 and TRBJ2-7, with D possibly TRBD1 on 5 matching bases. Germline CDR1 and CDR2: KGHSH and LQKENI. The CDR3 has 13 amino acids. The germline V and J ends were trimmed by 2 bases and 3 bases, with 8 bases remaining between them. The CDR3 DNA is TGTGCCAGCTCACCAGCAGGGAACTACGAGCAGTACTTC. Its translation: CASSPAGNYEQYF.

The chain joins TRBV11-2 to TRBJ2-5; TRBD2 aligns across 7 bases. The CDR3 consists of 14 residues. V dropped 3 bases and J dropped 5; count of bases not matched to a gene: 6. Per germline, CDR1 SGHAT and CDR2 FQNNGV. DNA of the CDR3: TGTGCCAGCAGCTTGGGCGGGGGTCAGGAGACCCAGTACTTC. Its translation: CASSLGGGQETQYF.

The chain has TRBV6-6 and TRBJ1-2; 8 bases are shared with TRBD1. The CDR3 has 17 residues. Germline CDR1 and CDR2: MNHNY and SVGAGI (reference sequence). Germline trimming cut 5 bases from V and 7 bases from J; bases unmatched to any gene: 18. This CDR3 is CASSPRTGSSISSGYTF. The CDR3 DNA reads TGTGCCAGCAGTCCGAGGACAGGGTCCTCGATTTCTAGTGGCTACACCTTC.

The rearrangement joins TRBV19 to TRBJ1-6, with 8 bases lining up with TRBD1. V gave up 0 bases and J gave up 9 bases; unmatched junction bases: 4. CDR1 is LNHDA, CDR2 SQIVND, per germline (reference sequence). The CDR3 length is 15 residues. The CDR3 region is CASSIEGTGGSPLHF. The CDR3 nucleotides read TGTGCCAGTAGTATAGAGGGGACAGGCGGTTCACCCCTCCACTTT.

The rearrangement uses TRBV30 and TRBJ2-2, with TRBD2 matching over 12 bases. The CDR3 length is 13 residues. Germline CDR1 and CDR2: GTSNPN and SVGIG (reference sequence). V lost 5 bases, J lost 7 bases, and 2 bases stayed unmatched. CDR3 sequence (DNA): TGTGCCTGGGGACTAGCGGGGTTCGGGGAGCTGTTTTTT. Translating gives CAWGLAGFGELFF.

The V and J genes are TRBV7-2 and TRBJ2-3; D ambiguous. There are 13 residues in the CDR3. Trimming left V 5 bases short and J 6 bases short, with 12 bases between. Per the germline V gene, CDR1 is SGHTA and CDR2 is FQGNSA. The CDR3, as DNA: TGTGCCAGCAGCGAGGAATATACGGATACGCAGTATTTT. Its translation: CASSEEYTDTQYF.

The rearrangement uses TRBV11-2 and TRBJ1-1; 10 nucleotides line up with TRBD1. The CDR3 loop spans 13 amino acids. V was pared by 4 bases and J by 7 bases, with 3 bases of the junction left unmatched. Germline V gives CDR1 SGHAT, CDR2 FQNNGV. The CDR3 sequence: CASSSGQGGEAFF. CDR3 coding DNA: TGTGCCAGCAGCTCAGGACAGGGGGGTGAAGCTTTCTTT.